A selection of T cell receptor beta chains follows, all from one sample in a study of blood T cell repertoires in COVID-19. Generated by immunoSEQ multiplex PCR, the TCRdb table keeps only in-frame clones and is missing some. The table lists about 140,000 clones, roughly 88% of them singletons. The specimen sequenced was peripheral blood. These receptors were taken from a woman between 50 and 59 years old with acute or convalescent COVID-19. The CDR3 runs from the conserved cysteine through the conserved F or W. Fields, in order: clone size, V gene, J gene, CDR3 length, CDR3 protein. Clone size is stated in some rows and not others, as once, few, many or a class when expanded.

size: NA; V: TRBV9; J: TRBJ1-6; length: 13; CDR3: CASSEGVGSPLHF
size: NA; V: TRBV19; J: TRBJ2-1; length: 11; CDR3: CASSTSNEQFF
size: NA; V: TRBV9; J: TRBJ1-6; length: 18; CDR3: CASSTGRDEGAFNSPLHF
size: NA; V: TRBV6-1; J: TRBJ1-5; length: 15; CDR3: CASSEASGTGQPQHF
size: NA; V: TRBV14; J: TRBJ1-1; length: 13; CDR3: CASSQGNREGAFF
size: once; V: TRBV5-4; J: TRBJ1-3; length: 15; CDR3: CASSLEGRVGNTIYF
size: once; V: TRBV7-3; J: TRBJ2-3; length: 17; CDR3: CASSMRERGRSTDTQYF
size: NA; V: TRBV18; J: TRBJ2-5; length: 12; CDR3: CASSPTEETQYF
size: NA; V: TRBV28; J: TRBJ1-2; length: 13; CDR3: CASSTQGLGGYTF
size: NA; V: TRBV3-1/TRBV3-2; J: TRBJ2-5; length: 15; CDR3: CASSQVSSGGETQYF
size: NA; V: TRBV20-1; J: TRBJ1-2; length: 10; CDR3: CSANPDGYTF
size: NA; V: TRBV11-3; J: TRBJ2-3; length: 14; CDR3: CASSLGRVGNTQYF
size: NA; V: TRBV5-3; J: TRBJ1-6; length: 14; CDR3: CARSADRQNSPLHF
size: NA; V: TRBV7-8; J: TRBJ2-7; length: 13; CDR3: CASSPYGTYEQYF
size: NA; V: TRBV2; J: TRBJ1-2; length: 13; CDR3: CAGAPSGGYGYTF
size: NA; V: TRBV6-1; J: TRBJ2-1; length: 15; CDR3: CASSEHLSSYNEQFF
size: NA; V: TRBV5-1; J: TRBJ2-1; length: 16; CDR3: CASSLELAGPRDEQFF